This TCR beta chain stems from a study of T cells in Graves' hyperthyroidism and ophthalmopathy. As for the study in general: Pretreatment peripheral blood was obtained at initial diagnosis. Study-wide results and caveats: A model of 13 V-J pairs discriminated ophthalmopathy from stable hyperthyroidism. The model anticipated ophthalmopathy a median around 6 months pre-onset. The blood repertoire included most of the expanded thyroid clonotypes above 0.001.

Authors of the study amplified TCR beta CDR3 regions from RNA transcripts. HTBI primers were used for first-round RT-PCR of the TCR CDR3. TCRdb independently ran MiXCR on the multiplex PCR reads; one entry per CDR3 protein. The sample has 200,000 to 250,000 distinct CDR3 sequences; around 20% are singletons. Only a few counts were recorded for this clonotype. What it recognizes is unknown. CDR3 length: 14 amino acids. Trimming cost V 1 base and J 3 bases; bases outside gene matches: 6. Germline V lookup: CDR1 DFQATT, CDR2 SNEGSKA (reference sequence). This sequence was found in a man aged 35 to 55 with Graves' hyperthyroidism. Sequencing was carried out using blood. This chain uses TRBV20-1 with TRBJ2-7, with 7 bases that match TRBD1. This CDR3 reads CSARGRTGLYEQYF. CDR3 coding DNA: TGCAGTGCTAGAGGACGGACAGGACTCTACGAGCAGTACTTC.